This TCR beta chain was recovered during a study of T cell responses to AZD1222 COVID-19 vaccine. Study outcomes and limitations: No repertoire was sampled before or during the peak T cell response, only after it. There were mostly white British donors and more females than males, and clonal diversity was possibly underestimated. Close to half of spike-specific TCRs reportedly recognize unmutated variant regions.

The method was immunoSEQ multiplex PCR; TCRdb's version includes in-frame clones alone and lacks a portion of them. The table shows over 120,000 clones, with 80% to 90% occurring only once. The germline V and J ends were trimmed by 7 bases and 2 bases, with 8 bases remaining between them. Germline loops: CDR1 MDHEN, CDR2 SYDVKM. The CDR3 spans 12 residues. Of note for this clone: Its antigen is not identified.

This sequence joins TRBV28 and TRBJ1-1; perhaps TRBD1 as D (5 bases). The sample consisted of peripheral blood, taken on day 0 of AZD1222 vaccination. The TCR sequence derives from an adult in good health. This CDR3 reads CASNTGNTEAFF. In nucleotides, the CDR3 is TGTGCCAGCAATACAGGAAACACTGAAGCTTTCTTT.